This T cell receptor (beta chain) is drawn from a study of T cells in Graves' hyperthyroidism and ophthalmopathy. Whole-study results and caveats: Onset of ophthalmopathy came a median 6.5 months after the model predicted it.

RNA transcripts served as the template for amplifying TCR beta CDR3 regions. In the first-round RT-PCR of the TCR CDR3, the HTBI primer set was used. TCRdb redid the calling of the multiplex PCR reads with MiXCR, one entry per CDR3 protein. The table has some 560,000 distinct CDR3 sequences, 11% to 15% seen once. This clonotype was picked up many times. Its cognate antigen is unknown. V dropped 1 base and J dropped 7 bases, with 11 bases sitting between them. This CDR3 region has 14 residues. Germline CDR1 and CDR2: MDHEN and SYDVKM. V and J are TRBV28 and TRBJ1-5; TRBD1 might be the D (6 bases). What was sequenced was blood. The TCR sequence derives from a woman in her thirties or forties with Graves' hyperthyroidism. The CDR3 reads CASSLSSGAQPQHF. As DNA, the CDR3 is TGTGCCAGCAGTTTATCGTCAGGGGCCCAGCCCCAGCATTTT.